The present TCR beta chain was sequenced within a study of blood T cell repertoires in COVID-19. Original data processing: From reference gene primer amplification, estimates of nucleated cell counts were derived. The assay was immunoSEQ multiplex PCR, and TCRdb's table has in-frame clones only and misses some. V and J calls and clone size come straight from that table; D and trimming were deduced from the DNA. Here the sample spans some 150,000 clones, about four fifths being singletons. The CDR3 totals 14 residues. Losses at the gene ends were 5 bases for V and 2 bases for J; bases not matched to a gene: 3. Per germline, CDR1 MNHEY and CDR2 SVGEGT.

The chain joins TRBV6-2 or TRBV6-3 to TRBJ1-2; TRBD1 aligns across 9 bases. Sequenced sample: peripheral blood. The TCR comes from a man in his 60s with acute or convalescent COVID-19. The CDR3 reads CASSRQGVNYGYTF. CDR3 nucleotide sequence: TGTGCCAGCAGTCGACAGGGGGTAAACTATGGCTACACCTTC.